The 15 T cell receptor beta chains below come from one sample, sequenced in a study of blood T cell repertoires in COVID-19. Here immunoSEQ multiplex PCR was the method, and the copy in TCRdb shows in-frame clones only, minus some. The data show some 490,000 clones, 75% to 90% seen once. The specimen was PBMCs or T cells enriched from blood (not recorded which). Every receptor here comes from a woman aged 55-69 years who had recovered from COVID-19.

This clone has only one observation. V is TRBV6-1 and J is TRBJ2-1, with 8 positions matching TRBD2. Per germline, CDR1 MNHNS and CDR2 SASEGT. The CDR3 spans 17 residues. V shed 4 bases and J 4 bases; nucleotides not matched to a gene: 12. This chain's CDR3 is CASSGEAGAPPYNEQFF. In DNA, the CDR3 is TGTGCCAGCAGTGGAGAAGCGGGGGCCCCTCCTTACAATGAGCAGTTCTTC.

The genes are TRBV2 and TRBJ2-3; TRBD1 matches 10 bases. Trimming cost V 4 bases and J 3 bases; bases outside gene matches: 7. Germline V gene sequence: CDR1 SNHLY, CDR2 FYNNEI. The CDR3 is 16 amino acids. CDR3 amino acids: CASSGTTGGGTDTQYF. As DNA, the CDR3 is TGTGCCAGCAGTGGAACGACAGGGGGCGGAACAGATACGCAGTATTTT.

J is TRBJ2-3 and V is TRBV19; 7 bases line up with TRBD1. Germline V gene sequence: CDR1 LNHDA, CDR2 SQIVND (reference sequence). Trimming took 5 bases from V and 5 from J; bases not matched to a gene: 4. The length of the CDR3 is 13 residues. The CDR3 here is CASSGDSGDTQYF. CDR3 nucleotide sequence: TGTGCCAGTAGTGGGGACAGCGGAGATACGCAGTATTTT.

The CDR3 loop is CASSSTSGGVNEQFF. The DNA for the CDR3 is TGTGCCAGCAGCTCGACTAGCGGGGGTGTGAATGAGCAGTTCTTC. The chain recombines TRBV5-5 with TRBJ2-1; 12 bases are shared with TRBD2. V lost 3 bases and J lost 7; bases outside the gene matches: 5. CDR1 and CDR2 from the germline V gene are SGHKS and YYEKEE (reference sequence). The CDR3 extends over 15 amino acids.

This chain links TRBV10-1 with TRBJ2-1; 10 bases are shared with TRBD2. CDR1 is WNHNN and CDR2 is SYGVQD in the germline V gene (reference sequence). The CDR3 has 15 amino acids. Trimming took 2 bases from V and 2 from J; bases not matched to a gene: 0. The CDR3 DNA is TGCGCCAGCAGTGAGACTAGCGGGACCTACAATGAGCAGTTCTTC. This codes for CASSETSGTYNEQFF.

The chain links TRBV4-1 to TRBJ1-3; perhaps TRBD1 as D (5 bases). Germline V lookup: CDR1 MGHRA, CDR2 YSYEKL. V was shortened by 5 bases and J by 0 bases, with 17 bases between the two germline ends. The CDR3 has 17 amino acids. CDR3 residues: CASSSVGRGVSGNTIYF. The DNA of the CDR3 is TGCGCCAGCAGCTCTGTGGGGAGGGGAGTCTCTGGAAACACCATATATTTT.

This clone occurred once. The CDR3 loop reads CASSSEGHEQFF. For the CDR3, the DNA is TGCGCCAGCAGTTCCGAGGGCCATGAGCAGTTCTTC. V usage is TRBV5-1 and J usage is TRBJ2-1; D possibly corresponds to TRBD2 (5 bases). Trimming took off 5 bases at V and 8 bases at J, with 11 bases between the two ends. The length of the CDR3 is 12 residues. Germline CDR1 is SGHRS and CDR2 is YFSETQ.

The chain links TRBV7-9 to TRBJ1-2; D possibly corresponds to TRBD1 (5 bases). The CDR3 is 14 residues long. Germline CDR1 SEHNR, CDR2 FQNEAQ (reference sequence). Trimming pared 2 bases from V and 7 bases from J, leaving 14 bases between. The CDR3 spells CASSLLRVDSGYTF. In nucleotides, the CDR3 is TGTGCCAGCAGCTTACTCAGGGTCGACAGTGGCTACACCTTC.

J is TRBJ1-2 and V is TRBV28, with TRBD1 matching 7 bases. Germline V gene data show CDR1 as MDHEN and CDR2 as SYDVKM. This CDR3 spans 16 amino acids. With 4 bases clipped from V and 2 bases from J, the junction kept 10 bases outside the gene matches. The CDR3 here is CASSSTDRRGNYGYTF. CDR3 nucleotide sequence: TGTGCCAGCAGTTCCACGGACAGGAGGGGCAACTATGGCTACACCTTC.

The chain employs TRBV24-1 and TRBJ1-2, with 7 bases matching TRBD1. This CDR3 contains 13 residues. The V and J ends lost 4 bases and 7 bases, in that order; junction bases with no gene match: 5. From germline, CDR1 is KGHDR and CDR2 SFDVKD. The CDR3 reads CATSDPGQRGYTF. The CDR3 bases are TGTGCCACCAGTGACCCGGGACAGCGTGGCTACACCTTC.

With respect to this clone: Other DNA sequences of this sample code for an identical CDR3. The chain joins TRBV5-4 to TRBJ1-4; a weak D match, TRBD1 (6 bases). Looked up from germline, CDR1 is SGHNT and CDR2 is YYREEE (reference sequence). The CDR3 covers 14 residues. V lost 2 bases and J 4 bases, leaving 9 bases between the germline ends. The CDR3 sequence is CASSLGGGNEKLFF. For the CDR3, the DNA is TGTGCCAGCAGCTTAGGGGGGGGTAATGAAAAACTGTTTTTT.

This chain uses TRBV2 with TRBJ1-4; 7 nucleotides match TRBD1. V lost 10 bases to trimming and J lost 8 bases; unmatched junction nucleotides: 7. This CDR3 is 12 amino acids long. Germline CDR1 is SNHLY and CDR2 is FYNNEI. CDR3 region: CATGGLGEKLFF. CDR3 DNA: TGTGCCACAGGGGGGCTAGGAGAAAAACTGTTTTTT. The full variable domain, with the rest looked up from reference TRBV2 and TRBJ1-4, is EPEVTQTPSHQVTQMGQEVILRCVPISNHLYFYWYRQILGQKVEFLVSFYNNEISEKSEIFDDQFSVERPDGSNFTLKIRSTKLEDSAMYFCATGGLGEKLFFGSGTQLSVL.

The chain links TRBV5-5 to TRBJ2-5; the D is unclear. The CDR3 contains 13 residues. Between the trimmed V and J ends, which lost 7 bases and 4 bases, there was a span of 14 bases. Germline CDR1 is SGHKS and CDR2 is YYEKEE (reference sequence). The CDR3 DNA reads as TGTGCCAGCGGCCGTTTGGGCAGAGAGACCCAGTACTTC. This encodes CASGRLGRETQYF.

J is TRBJ2-3 and V is TRBV23-1; TRBD1 might be the D (5 bases). TRBV23-1 counts as an open reading frame of uncertain function. The CDR3 sequence is 18 residues long. V was shortened by 0 bases and J by 6 bases, with 22 bases between the two germline ends. CDR3 protein: CASSQSTQRQGASDTQYF. In nucleotides, the CDR3 is TGCGCCAGCAGTCAATCGACGCAGAGGCAGGGTGCCTCGGATACGCAGTATTTT.

The CDR3 region has the DNA TGTGCCAGTAGCCCTGGGTCTAGAAGTGGGGAGCTGTTTTTT. It translates to CASSPGSRSGELFF. The chain employs TRBV19 and TRBJ2-2; D is ambiguous. V shed 6 bases and J shed 8 bases, with 16 bases lying between them. The germline gives CDR1 LNHDA, CDR2 SQIVND (reference sequence). The CDR3 spans 14 residues.